This T cell receptor beta chain emerged from a study of cytomegalovirus exposure and HLA in healthy donors. 60 Vbeta and 13 Jbeta primers were used in PCR. Using immunoSEQ multiplex PCR, the repertoire was profiled, and TCRdb retains in-frame clones only, with some absent. The sample contains over 150,000 clones, 60% to 85% of which appear only once. The CDR3 covers 15 residues. V was clipped by 3 bases and J by 2 bases; unmatched bases: 3. Germline-derived CDR1 and CDR2 are SGHAT and FQNNGV. The clonotype comes from a woman between 18 and 29 years old in good health and CMV-seronegative. The sequencing input was PBMCs. The chain combines TRBV11-2 with TRBJ2-7, with 11 bases aligning to TRBD2. The CDR3 loop reads CASSLGTSGTYEQYF. The CDR3 DNA reads as TGTGCCAGCAGCTTGGGGACTAGCGGCACCTACGAGCAGTACTTC.